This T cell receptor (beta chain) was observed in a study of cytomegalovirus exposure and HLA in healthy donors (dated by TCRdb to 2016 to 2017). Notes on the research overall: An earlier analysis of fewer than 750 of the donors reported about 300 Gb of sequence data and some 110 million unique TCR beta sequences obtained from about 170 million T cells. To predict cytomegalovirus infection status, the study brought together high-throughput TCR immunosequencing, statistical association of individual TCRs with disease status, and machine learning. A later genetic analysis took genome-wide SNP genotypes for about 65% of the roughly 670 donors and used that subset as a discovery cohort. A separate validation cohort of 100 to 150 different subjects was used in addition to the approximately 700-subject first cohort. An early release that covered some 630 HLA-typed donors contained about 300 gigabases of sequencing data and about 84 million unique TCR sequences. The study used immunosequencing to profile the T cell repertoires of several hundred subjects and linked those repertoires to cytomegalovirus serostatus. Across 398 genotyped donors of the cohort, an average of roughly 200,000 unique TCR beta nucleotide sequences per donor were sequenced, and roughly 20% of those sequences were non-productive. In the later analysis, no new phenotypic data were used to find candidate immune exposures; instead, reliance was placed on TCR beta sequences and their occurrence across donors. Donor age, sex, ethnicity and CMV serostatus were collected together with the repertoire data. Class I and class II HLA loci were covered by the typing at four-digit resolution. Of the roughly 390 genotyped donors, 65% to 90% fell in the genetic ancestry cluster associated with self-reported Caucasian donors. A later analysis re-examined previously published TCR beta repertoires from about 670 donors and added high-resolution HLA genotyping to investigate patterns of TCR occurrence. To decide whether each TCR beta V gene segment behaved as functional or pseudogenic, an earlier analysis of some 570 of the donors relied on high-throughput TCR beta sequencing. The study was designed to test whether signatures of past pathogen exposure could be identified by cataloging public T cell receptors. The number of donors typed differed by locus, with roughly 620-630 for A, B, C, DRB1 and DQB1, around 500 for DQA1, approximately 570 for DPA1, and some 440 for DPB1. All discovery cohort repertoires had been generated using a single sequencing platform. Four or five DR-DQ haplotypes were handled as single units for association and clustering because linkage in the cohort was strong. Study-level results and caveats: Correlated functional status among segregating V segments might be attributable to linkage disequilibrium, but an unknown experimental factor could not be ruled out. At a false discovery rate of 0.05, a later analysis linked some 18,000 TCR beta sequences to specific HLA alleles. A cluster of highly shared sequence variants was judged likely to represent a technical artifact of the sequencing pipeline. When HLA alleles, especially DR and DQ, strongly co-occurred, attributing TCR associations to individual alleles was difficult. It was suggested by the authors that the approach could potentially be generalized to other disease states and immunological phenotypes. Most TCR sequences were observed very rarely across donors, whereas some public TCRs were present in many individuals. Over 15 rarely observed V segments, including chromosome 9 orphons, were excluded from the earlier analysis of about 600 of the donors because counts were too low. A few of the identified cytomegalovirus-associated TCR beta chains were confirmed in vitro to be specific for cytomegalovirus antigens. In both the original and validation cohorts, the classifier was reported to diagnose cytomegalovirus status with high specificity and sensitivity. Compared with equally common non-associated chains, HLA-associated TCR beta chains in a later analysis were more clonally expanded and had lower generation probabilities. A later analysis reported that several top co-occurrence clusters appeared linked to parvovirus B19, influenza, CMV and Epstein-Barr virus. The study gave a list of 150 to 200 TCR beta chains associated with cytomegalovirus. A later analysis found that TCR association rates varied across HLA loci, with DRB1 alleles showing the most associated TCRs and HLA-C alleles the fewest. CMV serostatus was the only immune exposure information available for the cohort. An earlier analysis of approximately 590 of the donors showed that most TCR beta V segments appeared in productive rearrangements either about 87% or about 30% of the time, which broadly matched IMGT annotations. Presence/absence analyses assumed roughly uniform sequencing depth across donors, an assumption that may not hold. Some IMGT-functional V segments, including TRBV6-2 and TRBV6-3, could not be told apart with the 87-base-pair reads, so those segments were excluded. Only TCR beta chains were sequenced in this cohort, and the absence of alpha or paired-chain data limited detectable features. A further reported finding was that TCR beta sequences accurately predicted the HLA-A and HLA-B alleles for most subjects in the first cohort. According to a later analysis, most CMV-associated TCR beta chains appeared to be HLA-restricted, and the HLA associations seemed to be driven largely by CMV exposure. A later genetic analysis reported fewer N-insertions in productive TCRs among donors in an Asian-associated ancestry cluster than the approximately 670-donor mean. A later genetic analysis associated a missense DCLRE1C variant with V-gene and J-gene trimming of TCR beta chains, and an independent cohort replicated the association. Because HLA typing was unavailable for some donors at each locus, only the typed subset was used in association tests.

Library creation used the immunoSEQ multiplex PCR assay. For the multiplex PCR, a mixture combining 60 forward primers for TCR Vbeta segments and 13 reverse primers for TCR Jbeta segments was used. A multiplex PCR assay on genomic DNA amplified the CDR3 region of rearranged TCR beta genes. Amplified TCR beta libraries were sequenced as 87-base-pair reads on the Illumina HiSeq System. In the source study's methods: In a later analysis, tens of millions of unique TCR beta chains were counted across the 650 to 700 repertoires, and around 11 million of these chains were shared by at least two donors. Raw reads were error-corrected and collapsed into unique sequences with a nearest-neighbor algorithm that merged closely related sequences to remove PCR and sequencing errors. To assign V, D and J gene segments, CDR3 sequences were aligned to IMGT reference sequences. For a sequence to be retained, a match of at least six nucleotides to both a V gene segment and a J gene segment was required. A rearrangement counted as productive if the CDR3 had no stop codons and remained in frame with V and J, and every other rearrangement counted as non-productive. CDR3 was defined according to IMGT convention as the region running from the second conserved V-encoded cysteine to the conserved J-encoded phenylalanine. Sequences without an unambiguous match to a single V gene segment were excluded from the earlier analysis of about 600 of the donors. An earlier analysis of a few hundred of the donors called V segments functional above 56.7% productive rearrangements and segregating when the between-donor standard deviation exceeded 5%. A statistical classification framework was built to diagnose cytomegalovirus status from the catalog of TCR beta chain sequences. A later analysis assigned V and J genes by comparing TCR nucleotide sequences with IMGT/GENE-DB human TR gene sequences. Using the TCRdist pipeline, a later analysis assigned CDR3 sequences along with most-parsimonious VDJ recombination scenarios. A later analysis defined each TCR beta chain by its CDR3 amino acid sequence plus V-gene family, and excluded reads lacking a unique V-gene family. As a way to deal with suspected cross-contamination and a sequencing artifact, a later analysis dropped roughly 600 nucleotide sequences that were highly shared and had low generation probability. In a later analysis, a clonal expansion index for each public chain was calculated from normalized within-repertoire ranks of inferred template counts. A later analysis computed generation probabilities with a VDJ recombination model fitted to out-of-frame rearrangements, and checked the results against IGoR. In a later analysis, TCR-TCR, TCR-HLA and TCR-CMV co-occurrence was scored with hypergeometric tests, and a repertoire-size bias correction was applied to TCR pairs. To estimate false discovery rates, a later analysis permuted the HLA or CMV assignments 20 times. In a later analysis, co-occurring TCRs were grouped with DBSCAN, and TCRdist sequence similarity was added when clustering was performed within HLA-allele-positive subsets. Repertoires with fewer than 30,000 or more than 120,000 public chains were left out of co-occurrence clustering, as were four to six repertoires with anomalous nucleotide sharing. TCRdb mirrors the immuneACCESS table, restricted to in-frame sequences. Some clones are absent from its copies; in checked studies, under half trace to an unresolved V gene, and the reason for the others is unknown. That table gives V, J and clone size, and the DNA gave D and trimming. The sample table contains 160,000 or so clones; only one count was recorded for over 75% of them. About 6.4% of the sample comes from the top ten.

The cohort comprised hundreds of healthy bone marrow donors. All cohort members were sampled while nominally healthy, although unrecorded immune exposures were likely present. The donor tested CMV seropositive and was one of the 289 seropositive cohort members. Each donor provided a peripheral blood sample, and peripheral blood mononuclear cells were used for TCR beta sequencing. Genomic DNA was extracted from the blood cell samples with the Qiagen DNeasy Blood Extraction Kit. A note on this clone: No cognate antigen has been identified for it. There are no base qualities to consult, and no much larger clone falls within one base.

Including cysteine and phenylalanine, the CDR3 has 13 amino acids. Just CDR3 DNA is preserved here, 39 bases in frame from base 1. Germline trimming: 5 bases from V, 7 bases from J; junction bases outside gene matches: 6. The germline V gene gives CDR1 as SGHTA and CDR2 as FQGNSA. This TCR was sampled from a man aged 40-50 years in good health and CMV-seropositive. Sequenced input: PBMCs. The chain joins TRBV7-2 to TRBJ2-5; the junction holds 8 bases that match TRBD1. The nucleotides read TGTGCCAGCAGCCAAGTGGGGACAGGGACCCAGTACTTC. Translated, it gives CASSQVGTGTQYF.